Presented here are 5 T cell receptor beta chains from one specimen sequenced in a study of cytomegalovirus exposure and HLA in healthy donors. A multiplex PCR was run with 60 Vbeta primers and 13 Jbeta primers. Generated by immunoSEQ multiplex PCR, the TCRdb table keeps only in-frame clones and is missing some. The profile shows more than 100,000 clones, about 83% of them singletons. The sequencing sample was made of PBMCs. These receptors were obtained from a woman aged 25 to 45 in good health and CMV-seronegative.

This clone was recorded once. The V call is TRBV18, the J call TRBJ2-7; 8 bases are a match to TRBD1. CDR1 and CDR2 from the germline V gene are KGHSH and LQKENI. Trimming cost V 1 base and J 2 bases; bases outside gene matches: 7. This CDR3 region has 16 residues. The DNA of the CDR3 is TGTGCCAGCTCACCACGGGACAGGAGTATGACCTACGAGCAGTACTTC. Translating it yields CASSPRDRSMTYEQYF.

V is TRBV7-3 and J is TRBJ1-1; no definite D call. CDR3 size: 14 residues. Germline CDR1 and CDR2: SGHTA and FQGTGA. The V end lost 5 bases, the J end lost 5 bases, and 15 bases lay between the germline ends. In nucleotides, the CDR3 is TGTGCCAGCAGCCAGAGCGGGGTAGGAACTGAAGCTTTCTTT. This translates into CASSQSGVGTEAFF.

The chain joins TRBV9 to TRBJ2-7, with D maybe TRBD1 (5 bases). In germline, CDR1 is SGDLS, CDR2 YYNGEE. CDR3 length: 13 residues. V was trimmed by 3 bases and J by 3 bases, leaving 10 bases between them. Here the CDR3 DNA reads TGTGCCAGCAGCGAAGGGGCAGACTACGAGCAGTACTTC. This translates into CASSEGADYEQYF.

In nucleotides, the CDR3 is TGTGCCAGCAGCTTTAGAGGACTAGCAGATACGCAGTATTTT. This encodes CASSFRGLADTQYF. The rearrangement links TRBV11-1 to TRBJ2-3, with 7 bases fitting TRBD2. CDR1 is SGHAT and CDR2 is FQDESV in the germline V gene (reference sequence). The CDR3 has 14 amino acids. J was trimmed by 4 bases and V by 3 bases; bases with no gene match: 4.

The count of this clone is one. The chain recombines TRBV9 with TRBJ1-3; 10 nucleotides match TRBD1. The CDR3 loop spans 18 amino acids. The V gene's germline CDR1 is SGDLS and CDR2 YYNGEE. V lost 3 bases and J lost 2; bases outside the gene matches: 11. The CDR3 here is CASSDPGTGVYAGNTIYF. In nucleotides, the CDR3 is TGTGCCAGCAGCGATCCCGGGACAGGGGTATATGCTGGAAACACCATATATTTT.